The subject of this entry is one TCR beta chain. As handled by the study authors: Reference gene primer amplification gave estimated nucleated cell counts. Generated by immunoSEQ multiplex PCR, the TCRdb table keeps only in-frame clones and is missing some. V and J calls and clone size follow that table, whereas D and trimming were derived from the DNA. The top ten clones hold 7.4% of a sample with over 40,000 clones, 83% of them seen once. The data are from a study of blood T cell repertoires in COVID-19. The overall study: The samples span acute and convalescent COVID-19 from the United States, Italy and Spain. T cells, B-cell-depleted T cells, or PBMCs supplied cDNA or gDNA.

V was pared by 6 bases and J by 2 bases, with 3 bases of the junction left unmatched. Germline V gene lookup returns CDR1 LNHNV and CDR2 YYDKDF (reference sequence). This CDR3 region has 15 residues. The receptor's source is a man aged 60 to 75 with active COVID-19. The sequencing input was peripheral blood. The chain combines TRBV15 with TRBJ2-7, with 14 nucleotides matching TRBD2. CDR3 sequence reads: CATRPGLAGAYEQYF. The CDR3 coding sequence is TGTGCCACCAGACCGGGACTAGCGGGAGCCTACGAGCAGTACTTC.